This T cell receptor (beta chain) was recovered during a study of immune cell composition in non-small cell lung cancer. Generated by immunoSEQ multiplex PCR, the TCRdb table keeps only in-frame clones and is missing some. Of some 9,200 clones listed, around 62% were seen once; the top ten hold roughly 8.3%. Germline V gene sequence: CDR1 GTSNPN, CDR2 SVGIG (reference sequence). The CDR3 consists of 15 residues. With 0 bases clipped from V and 4 bases from J, the junction kept 6 bases outside the gene matches. Study-wide findings and caveats: Smoking pack-years did not significantly correlate with tumour TCR-beta clonality. Squamous carcinomas (75%) more often had tumour-associated clones >0.5% than adenocarcinomas (33%).

On this clone itself: The antigen is unknown.

The chain links TRBV30 to TRBJ1-1; 9 nucleotides align to TRBD1. The receptor comes from a human donor with non-small cell lung cancer. Sequencing input: lung tumor tissue. The CDR3 nucleotides read TGTGCCTGGAGTGTACAAGACAGGGGGACCACTGAAGCTTTCTTT. It encodes CAWSVQDRGTTEAFF.